This T cell receptor (beta chain) derives from a study of blood T cell repertoires in COVID-19. On this clone itself: The junction departs from the called germline gene at one end, perhaps through a read error.

Germline values: CDR1 ENHRY, CDR2 SYGVKD. This CDR3 comprises 17 residues. Original analysis: Reference gene primer amplification gave estimated nucleated cell counts. Data came from immunoSEQ multiplex PCR; TCRdb stores just in-frame clones and leaves some out. Clone size and V and J calls were adopted from that table, with D and trimming inferred from the DNA. The sample holds 200,000 to 250,000 clones, about 88% seen once. This TCR was sampled from a woman aged 30 to 39 who had recovered from COVID-19. The chain is built from TRBV10-3 and TRBJ1-2, with a weak D call TRBD1 (5 bases). Material for sequencing was PBMCs or T cells enriched from blood (not recorded which). CDR3 region: CAISESPWDSLNCGYTF. CDR3 nucleotides: TGTGCCATCAGTGAGTCGCCGTGGGACTCCCTAAACTGTGGCTACACCTTC.